The next 29 T cell receptor beta chains were all read from a single sample in a study of T cells in Graves' hyperthyroidism and ophthalmopathy. The source material, RNA transcripts, was used to amplify TCR beta CDR3 regions. HTBI primers drove first-round RT-PCR of the TCR CDR3. TCRdb ran MiXCR on the multiplex PCR reads and lists one entry per CDR3 protein. The top ten hold roughly 30% of the sample, which has about 640,000 distinct CDR3 sequences, 20% seen once. Sequences were obtained from blood. The receptors derive from a man aged 25-40 years with Graves' ophthalmopathy.

The genes are TRBV5-6 and TRBJ2-7, with D unresolved. CDR1 is SGHDT and CDR2 is YYEEEE in the germline V gene. V shed 4 bases and J shed 6 bases, with 11 bases lying between them. This CDR3 spans 12 amino acids. The CDR3 DNA follows: TGTGCCAGCAGCCCCTACGGTGGCGAGCAGTACTTC. This sequence encodes CASSPYGGEQYF.

This clonotype showed up many times. The chain couples TRBV7-9 to TRBJ2-7; D might be TRBD1 (6 bases). In germline, CDR1 is SEHNR, CDR2 FQNEAQ (reference sequence). The CDR3 has 16 residues. V dropped 4 bases and J dropped 4 bases, with 20 bases sitting between them. The CDR3 DNA is TGTGCCAGCAGCTCACAGCAGGGCAGGGGAAGATACGAGCAGTACTTC. As protein: CASSSQQGRGRYEQYF. Full variable domain (outside the CDR3, taken from reference TRBV7-9 and TRBJ2-7): DTGVSQNPRHKITKRGQNVTFRCDPISEHNRLYWYRQTLGQGPEFLTYFQNEAQLEKSRLLSDRFSAERPKGSFSTLEIQRTEQGDSAMYLCASSSQQGRGRYEQYFGPGTRLTVT.

The chain carries TRBV28 and TRBJ2-7; D unclear. Per germline, CDR1 MDHEN and CDR2 SYDVKM. The CDR3 has 12 amino acids. V gave up 5 bases and J gave up 9 bases, with 14 bases separating them. The CDR3 reads CASSPTRNRQYF. The DNA of the CDR3 is TGTGCCAGCAGTCCTACGCGGAATCGGCAGTACTTC.

On this clonotype itself: A much larger clone differs from this one at a single base, so this may be a read error. This chain links TRBV27 with TRBJ1-1; D is unclear. Trimming took 6 bases from V and 7 from J, leaving 24 bases between them. In germline, CDR1 is MNHEY, CDR2 SMNVEV (reference sequence). The length of the CDR3 is 16 residues. The CDR3 DNA sequence: TGTGCCAGCAGCCGGGGTAGGGAGATGGTTGGCATTGAAGCTTTCTTT. It encodes CASSRGREMVGIEAFF.

V and J are TRBV6-2 or TRBV6-3 and TRBJ1-4; D gene ambiguous. The CDR3 totals 18 residues. CDR1 and CDR2 (germline): MNHEY, SVGEGT. With 2 bases removed from V and 0 bases from J, the gap between germline ends came to 16 bases. The CDR3 DNA sequence: TGTGCCAGCAGTTACGTTCAGGCACGGCCGTCAACTAATGAAAAACTGTTTTTT. This gives the protein CASSYVQARPSTNEKLFF.

The chain links TRBV19 to TRBJ2-3; 7 bases fit TRBD1. V gave up 8 bases and J gave up 6 bases; unmatched junction bases: 5. Germline V lookup: CDR1 LNHDA, CDR2 SQIVND (reference sequence). CDR3 length equals 12 residues. The CDR3 sequence is CASAPQGDTQYF. CDR3 nucleotide sequence: TGTGCCAGTGCCCCACAGGGGGATACGCAGTATTTT.

This clonotype was seen only a few times. The chain links TRBV7-3 to TRBJ1-2, with 7 bases fitting TRBD1. The CDR3 is made up of 15 amino acids. In germline, CDR1 is SGHTA, CDR2 FQGTGA. With V trimmed by 5 bases and J by 3 bases, 9 bases remained unmatched. The CDR3 nucleotides are TGTGCCAGCAGCCCCCGGGGAGGGGGCGACTATGGCTACACCTTC. Amino acid sequence: CASSPRGGGDYGYTF.

This chain joins TRBV6-2 or TRBV6-3 and TRBJ2-3; perhaps TRBD1 as D (6 bases). The CDR3 has 13 amino acids. Germline CDR1 reads MNHEY; CDR2 reads SVGEGT. Trimming removed 5 bases from V and 2 bases from J, with 8 bases in between. CDR3 sequence: CASSDRITDTQYF. CDR3 sequence (DNA): TGTGCCAGCAGTGACAGGATCACAGATACGCAGTATTTT.

CDR3 sequence reads: CASRGAGGWEQFF. The CDR3 coding sequence is TGTGCCAGCAGGGGGGCGGGAGGATGGGAGCAGTTCTTC. The chain couples TRBV2 to TRBJ2-1; 8 bases match TRBD2. The CDR3 totals 13 residues. The germline gives CDR1 SNHLY, CDR2 FYNNEI. Trimming removed 6 bases from V and 10 bases from J; junction bases left unmatched: 8.

Note on this clonotype: The junction departs from the called germline gene at one end, perhaps through a read error. The chain recombines TRBV29-1 with TRBJ1-2, with a possible D match to TRBD1 (5 bases). This CDR3 has 12 residues. Germline loops: CDR1 SQVTM, CDR2 ANQGSEA. The chain's CDR3 is CSVQDRSPGYTF. The CDR3 bases are TGCAGCGTTCAAGACAGAAGTCCTGGCTACACCTTC.

This clonotype was counted only a few times. CDR3 coding DNA: TGCGCCAGCAGCTTTAAACAGGACACAGATACGCAGTATTTT. It specifies CASSFKQDTDTQYF. The chain employs TRBV5-1 and TRBJ2-3; possible D gene TRBD1, 5 bases. Germline loops: CDR1 SGHRS, CDR2 YFSETQ. The CDR3 has 14 residues. V lost 2 bases and J 2 bases, leaving 9 bases between the germline ends.

Concerning this clonotype: This may be a read error, as it is one base from a much larger clone. The gene calls are TRBV12-3 or TRBV12-4 and TRBJ1-2; D gene uncertain. The germline V and J ends were trimmed by 10 bases and 4 bases, with 16 bases remaining between them. This CDR3 has 13 residues. CDR3 protein: CATLLREGYGYTF. CDR3 nucleotides: TGTGCCACTCTCCTCCGTGAGGGCTATGGCTACACCTTC.

This clonotype was seen a handful of times. This rearrangement joins TRBV5-1 to TRBJ2-5; 10 bases are a match to TRBD2. The CDR3 extends over 15 amino acids. The junction had 5 bases not matched to a gene; V was cut back by 4 bases and J by 2 bases. Germline V gives CDR1 SGHRS, CDR2 YFSETQ. The CDR3 protein is CASSIRLAGQETQYF. The CDR3 DNA reads TGCGCCAGCAGCATTAGACTAGCGGGTCAAGAGACCCAGTACTTC. The variable domain in full, with the rest retrieved from reference TRBV5-1 and TRBJ2-5, is KAGVTQTPRYLIKTRGQQVTLSCSPISGHRSVSWYQQTPGQGLQFLFEYFSETQRNKGNFPGRFSGRQFSNSRSEMNVSTLELGDSALYLCASSIRLAGQETQYFGPGTRLLVL.

This clonotype came up a few times. V usage is TRBV10-2 and J usage is TRBJ2-5, with D hard to call. CDR3 size: 13 residues. The V gene's germline CDR1 is WSHSY and CDR2 SAAADI. V dropped 6 bases and J dropped 5 bases, with 13 bases sitting between them. CDR3 sequence reads: CASSRISGETQYF. The CDR3 bases are TGCGCCAGCAGCCGCATATCTGGGGAGACCCAGTACTTC.

This clonotype was seen more than once but under ten times. The chain recombines TRBV6-6 with TRBJ1-5; no reliable D call. The V end was cut by 2 bases, the J end by 3 bases, with 8 bases between. Germline assignment: CDR1 MNHNY and CDR2 SVGAGI (reference sequence). The CDR3 runs 14 residues. In DNA form, the CDR3 reads TGTGCCAGCAGTTACCGAGGCATCAATCAGCCCCAGCATTTT. It specifies CASSYRGINQPQHF.

This rearrangement joins TRBV6-1 to TRBJ1-2; 9 bases are shared with TRBD1. Germline CDR1 MNHNS, CDR2 SASEGT. The ends lost 5 bases at V and 4 bases at J; junction bases unmatched: 14. CDR3 length equals 17 residues. The CDR3 spells CASSTPGQGVSSYGYTF. The DNA for the CDR3 is TGTGCCAGCAGTACCCCGGGACAGGGTGTTAGTAGCTATGGCTACACCTTC.

The gene calls are TRBV20-1 and TRBJ1-5, with unresolved D. CDR3 length: 14 residues. Germline CDR1 is DFQATT and CDR2 is SNEGSKA (reference sequence). Trimming removed 6 bases at V and 7 bases at J, with 19 bases between. The CDR3 loop reads CSANGLAGGQPQHF. CDR3 in DNA: TGCAGTGCAAATGGACTAGCGGGAGGGCAGCCCCAGCATTTT.

This clonotype came up many times. The chain recombines TRBV2 with TRBJ1-2; no reliable D call. The CDR3 has 13 residues. Germline CDR1 reads SNHLY; CDR2 reads FYNNEI. V shed 3 bases and J shed 2 bases, with 7 bases lying between them. The CDR3 sequence: CASSDGGNYGYTF. DNA for the CDR3: TGTGCCAGCAGTGATGGAGGGAACTATGGCTACACCTTC.

This clonotype came up many times. J is TRBJ1-4 and V is TRBV30; a possible D gene is TRBD1 (5 bases). The V end was cut by 0 bases, the J end by 8 bases, with 10 bases between. Germline CDR1 reads GTSNPN; CDR2 reads SVGIG (reference sequence). CDR3 length equals 13 residues. CDR3 protein: CAWSVRTQEKLFF. In DNA form, the CDR3 reads TGTGCCTGGAGTGTCCGGACACAGGAAAAACTGTTTTTT. The full variable domain, in which reference TRBV30 and TRBJ1-4 provide the parts outside the CDR3, is SQTIHQWPATLVQPVGSPLSLECTVEGTSNPNLYWYRQAAGRGLQLLFYSVGIGQISSEVPQNLSASRPQDRQFILSSKKLLLSDSGFYLCAWSVRTQEKLFFGSGTQLSVL.

This clonotype has ten or more counts. This chain joins TRBV29-1 and TRBJ1-1; 11 nucleotides line up with TRBD1. The CDR3 has 14 amino acids. CDR1 and CDR2 (germline): SQVTM, ANQGSEA. Unmatched junction bases numbered 11, after V lost 3 bases and J lost 11 bases. CDR3: CSVDGQGAPLTAFF. The CDR3 DNA is TGCAGCGTTGACGGACAGGGGGCACCCTTGACTGCTTTCTTT.

This clonotype was detected only a few times. This rearrangement joins TRBV9 to TRBJ2-1; unclear D gene. The CDR3 extends over 12 amino acids. Trimming cost V 7 bases and J 6 bases, with 11 bases left between them. Germline V gene sequence: CDR1 SGDLS, CDR2 YYNGEE. The CDR3 DNA reads TGTGCCAGCCTCGACTGGCCCAATGAGCAGTTCTTC. It encodes CASLDWPNEQFF.

The chain joins TRBV27 to TRBJ2-7; D is perhaps TRBD1 (7 bases). Trimming pared 4 bases from V and 6 bases from J, leaving 16 bases between. CDR1 MNHEY and CDR2 SMNVEV come from the germline V gene (reference sequence). The CDR3 covers 14 residues. This chain's CDR3 is CASSYQGGSSEQYF. The CDR3 DNA follows: TGTGCCAGCAGTTACCAGGGGGGTTCGTCCGAGCAGTACTTC.

This clonotype came up many times. The V call is TRBV12-3 or TRBV12-4, the J call TRBJ1-1; maybe TRBD1 (6 bases). Trimming cost V 6 bases and J 1 base, with 9 bases left between them. There are 13 residues in the CDR3. The CDR3 coding sequence is TGTGCCAGCAGGCCGGGGGCGAACACTGAAGCTTTCTTT. Amino acid sequence: CASRPGANTEAFF.

The V gene is TRBV9, the J gene TRBJ1-2; D is perhaps TRBD1 (5 bases). This CDR3 has 14 residues. Trimming cost V 4 bases and J 3 bases, with 13 bases left between them. The germline CDR1 and CDR2 sequences are SGDLS and YYNGEE. The CDR3 bases are TGTGCCAGCAGCCCCCCGGGGGATCACTATGGCTACACCTTC. It translates to CASSPPGDHYGYTF.

The chain couples TRBV7-9 to TRBJ2-5, with D uncertain. The V gene's germline CDR1 is SEHNR and CDR2 FQNEAQ (reference sequence). The CDR3 length is 12 residues. The V gene lost 2 bases and the J gene lost 4 bases, with 5 bases spanning the gap. This CDR3 is CASSLSAETQYF. The CDR3 nucleotides are TGTGCCAGCAGCTTATCAGCAGAGACCCAGTACTTC.

This clonotype showed up just a few times. The genes are TRBV3-1 and TRBJ1-1; no clear D gene. CDR3 length equals 15 residues. Germline lookup yields CDR1 LGHDT and CDR2 YNNKEL (reference sequence). The V gene lost 0 bases and the J gene lost 1 base, with 9 bases spanning the gap. The CDR3 reads CASSQEAAGNTEAFF. The CDR3, as DNA: TGTGCCAGCAGCCAAGAAGCGGCAGGGAACACTGAAGCTTTCTTT.

The gene calls are TRBV6-5 and TRBJ1-1; 10 nucleotides line up with TRBD1. Germline V CDR1 and CDR2: MNHEY, SVGAGI. This CDR3 has 18 amino acids. V dropped 0 bases and J dropped 8; count of bases not matched to a gene: 15. The CDR3 DNA sequence: TGTGCCAGCAGTTACTCGTTGTGGACAGGGGGTGATTCTGGGGAAGCTTTCTTT. Translation gives CASSYSLWTGGDSGEAFF.

This clonotype was counted a few times. The chain joins TRBV28 to TRBJ2-7; no reliable D call. Germline CDR1 reads MDHEN; CDR2 reads SYDVKM. Trimming pared 4 bases from V and 6 bases from J, leaving 13 bases between. This CDR3 is 13 amino acids long. CDR3 sequence reads: CASSWAKYGEQYF. CDR3 DNA: TGTGCCAGCAGTTGGGCTAAGTACGGCGAGCAGTACTTC.

In its sample, this clonotype was seen a few times. The chain is built from TRBV7-6 and TRBJ2-7; TRBD1 matches 9 bases. The CDR3 has 14 residues. V lost 5 bases, J lost 6 bases, and 8 bases stayed unmatched. Germline CDR1 and CDR2: SGHVS and FNYEAQ. The CDR3 loop reads CASSPRNRGLEQYF. In DNA, the CDR3 is TGTGCCAGCAGCCCACGAAACAGGGGGCTCGAGCAGTACTTC.